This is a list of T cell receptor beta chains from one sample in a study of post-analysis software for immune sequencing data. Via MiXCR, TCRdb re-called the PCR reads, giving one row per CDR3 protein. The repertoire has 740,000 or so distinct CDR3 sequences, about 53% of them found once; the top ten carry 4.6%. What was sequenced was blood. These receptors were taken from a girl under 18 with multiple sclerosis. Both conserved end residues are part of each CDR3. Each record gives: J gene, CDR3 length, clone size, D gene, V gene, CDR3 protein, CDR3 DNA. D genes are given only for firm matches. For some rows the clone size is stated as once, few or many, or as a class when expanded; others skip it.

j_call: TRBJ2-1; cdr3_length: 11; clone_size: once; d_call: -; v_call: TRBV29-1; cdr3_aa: CSVERVDEQFF; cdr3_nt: TGCAGCGTTGAAAGGGTGGATGAGCAGTTCTTC
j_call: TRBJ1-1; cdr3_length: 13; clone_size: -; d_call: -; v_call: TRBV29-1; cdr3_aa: CSVGALRITEAFF; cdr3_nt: TGCAGCGTTGGGGCCCTTCGAATCACTGAAGCTTTCTTT
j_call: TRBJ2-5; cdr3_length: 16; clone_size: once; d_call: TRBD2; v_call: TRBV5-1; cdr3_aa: CASSLVRRTSGETQYF; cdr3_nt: TGCGCCAGCAGCTTGGTTCGTCGTACTAGCGGTGAGACCCAGTACTTC
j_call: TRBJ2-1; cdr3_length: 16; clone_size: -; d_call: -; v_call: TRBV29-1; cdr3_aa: CSVKVAALAWYNEQFF; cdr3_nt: TGCAGCGTCAAAGTTGCGGCGTTAGCCTGGTACAATGAGCAGTTCTTC
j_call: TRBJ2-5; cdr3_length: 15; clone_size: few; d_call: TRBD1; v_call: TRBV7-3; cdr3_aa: CASSLTGRGIETQYF; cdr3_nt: TGTGCCAGCAGCTTAACGGGCAGGGGGATAGAGACCCAGTACTTC
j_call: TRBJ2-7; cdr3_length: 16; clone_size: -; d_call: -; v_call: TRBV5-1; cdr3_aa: CASSLAEGGSFNEQYF; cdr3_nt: TGCGCCAGCAGCTTGGCCGAGGGGGGGAGTTTCAACGAGCAGTACTTC
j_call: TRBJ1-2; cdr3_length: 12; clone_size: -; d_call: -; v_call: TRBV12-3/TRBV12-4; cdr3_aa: CASSFDIYGYTF; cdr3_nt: TGTGCCAGCAGTTTCGACATCTATGGCTACACCTTC
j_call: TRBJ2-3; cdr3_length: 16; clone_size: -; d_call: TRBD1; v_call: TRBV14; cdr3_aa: CASSLLPGQGIDTQYF; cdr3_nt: TGTGCCAGCAGCCTCTTACCGGGACAGGGGATCGATACGCAGTATTTT
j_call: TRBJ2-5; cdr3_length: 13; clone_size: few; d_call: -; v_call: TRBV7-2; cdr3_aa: CASSLTLEETQYF; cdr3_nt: TGTGCCAGCAGCTTAACGCTGGAAGAGACCCAGTACTTC
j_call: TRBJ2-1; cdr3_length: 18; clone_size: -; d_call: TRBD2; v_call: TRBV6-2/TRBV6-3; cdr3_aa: CASSTYLPSGSIYNEQFF; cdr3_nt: TGTGCCAGCAGTACTTACCTCCCTAGCGGGAGTATCTACAATGAGCAGTTCTTC
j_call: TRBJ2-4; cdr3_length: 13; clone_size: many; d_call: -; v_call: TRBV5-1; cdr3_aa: CASSLAGENIQYF; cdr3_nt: TGTGCCAGCAGTTTGGCAGGGGAAAACATTCAGTACTTC
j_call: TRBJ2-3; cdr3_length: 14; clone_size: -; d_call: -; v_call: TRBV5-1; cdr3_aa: CASSSLDNTDTQYF; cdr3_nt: TGCGCCAGCAGCTCTCTAGATAACACAGATACGCAGTATTTT
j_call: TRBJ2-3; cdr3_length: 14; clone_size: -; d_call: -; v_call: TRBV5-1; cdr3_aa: CASPLADRTDTQYF; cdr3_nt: TGCGCCAGCCCATTGGCGGACCGCACAGATACGCAGTATTTT
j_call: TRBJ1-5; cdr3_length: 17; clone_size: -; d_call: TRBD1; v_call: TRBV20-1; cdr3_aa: CSARGSGTGFLYQPQHF; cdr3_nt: TGCAGTGCTAGAGGTTCCGGGACAGGGTTTCTTTATCAGCCCCAGCATTTT
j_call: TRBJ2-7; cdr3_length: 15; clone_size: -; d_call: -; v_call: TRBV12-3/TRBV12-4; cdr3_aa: CASSLTGRTLYEQYF; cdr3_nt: TGTGCCAGCAGTCTCACAGGGAGGACCCTTTACGAGCAGTACTTC
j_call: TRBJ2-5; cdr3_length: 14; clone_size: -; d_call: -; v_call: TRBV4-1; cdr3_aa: CASSQDGAEETQYF; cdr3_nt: TGCGCCAGCAGCCAAGATGGCGCGGAAGAGACCCAGTACTTC
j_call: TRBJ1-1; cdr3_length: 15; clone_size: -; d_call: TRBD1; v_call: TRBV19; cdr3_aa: CASSSAQGMNTEAFF; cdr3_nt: TGTGCCAGTAGTAGCGCACAGGGGATGAACACTGAAGCTTTCTTT
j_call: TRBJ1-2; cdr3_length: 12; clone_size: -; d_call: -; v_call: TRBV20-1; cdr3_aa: CSAPGSSGGYTF; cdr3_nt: TGCAGTGCTCCCGGGTCCTCCGGTGGCTACACCTTC
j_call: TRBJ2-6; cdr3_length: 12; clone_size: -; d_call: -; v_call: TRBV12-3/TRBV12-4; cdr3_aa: CASSLRFNVLTF; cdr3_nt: TGTGCCAGCAGTCTCAGGTTCAACGTCCTGACTTTC
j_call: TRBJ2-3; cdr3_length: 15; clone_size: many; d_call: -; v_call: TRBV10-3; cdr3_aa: CAARAGPQASDTQYF; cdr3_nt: TGTGCCGCTAGAGCCGGGCCTCAGGCATCAGATACGCAGTATTTT
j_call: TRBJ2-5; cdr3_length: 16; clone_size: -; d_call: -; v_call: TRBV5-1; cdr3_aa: CANSLVGGGVQETQYF; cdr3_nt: TGCGCCAACAGCTTGGTAGGGGGAGGGGTCCAAGAGACCCAGTACTTC
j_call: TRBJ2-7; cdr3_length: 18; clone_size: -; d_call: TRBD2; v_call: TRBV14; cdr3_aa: CASSQDRVGLAGGGEQYF; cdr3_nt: TGTGCCAGCAGCCAAGATCGGGTCGGTCTAGCGGGAGGAGGCGAGCAGTACTTC
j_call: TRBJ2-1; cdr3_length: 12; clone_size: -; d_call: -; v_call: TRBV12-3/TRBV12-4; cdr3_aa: CASRPGRGEQFF; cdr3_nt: TGTGCCAGCAGACCAGGACGGGGTGAGCAGTTCTTC
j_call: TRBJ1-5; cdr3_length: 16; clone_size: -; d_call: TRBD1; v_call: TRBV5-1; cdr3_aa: CASSSSPGGYDQPQHF; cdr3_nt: TGCGCCAGCAGCTCCTCTCCAGGGGGATACGATCAGCCCCAGCATTTT
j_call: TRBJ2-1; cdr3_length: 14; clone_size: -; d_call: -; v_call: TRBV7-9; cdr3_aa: CASAPGPGYNEQFF; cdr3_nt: TGTGCCAGCGCCCCCGGGCCGGGGTACAATGAGCAGTTCTTC
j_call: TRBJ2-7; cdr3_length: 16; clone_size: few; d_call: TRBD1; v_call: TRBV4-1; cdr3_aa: CASSPQSDRPSYEQYF; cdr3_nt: TGCGCCAGCAGCCCCCAATCGGACAGGCCTTCCTACGAGCAGTACTTC
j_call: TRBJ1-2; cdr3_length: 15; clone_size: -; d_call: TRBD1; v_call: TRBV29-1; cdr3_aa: CSVEARQGAENGYTF; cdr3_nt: TGCAGCGTTGAAGCCCGACAGGGGGCCGAGAATGGCTACACCTTC
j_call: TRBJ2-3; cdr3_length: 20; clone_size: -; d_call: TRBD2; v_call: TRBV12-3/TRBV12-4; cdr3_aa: CASSFPLGGPREGTWDTQYF; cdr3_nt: TGTGCCAGCAGTTTCCCGTTGGGAGGGCCGCGGGAGGGCACGTGGGATACGCAGTATTTT
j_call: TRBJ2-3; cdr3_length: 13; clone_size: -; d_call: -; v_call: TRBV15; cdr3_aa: CATGDFYTDTQYF; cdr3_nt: TGTGCCACAGGGGACTTTTACACAGATACGCAGTATTTT
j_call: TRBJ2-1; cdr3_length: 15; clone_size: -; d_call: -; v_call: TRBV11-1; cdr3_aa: CASSISGISYNEQFF; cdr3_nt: TGTGCCAGCAGTATATCAGGGATTTCCTACAATGAGCAGTTCTTC
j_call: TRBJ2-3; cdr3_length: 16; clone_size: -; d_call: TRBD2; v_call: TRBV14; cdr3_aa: CASSLIWRGGLDTQYF; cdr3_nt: TGTGCGAGCAGCCTCATCTGGCGGGGGGGCTTGGATACGCAGTATTTT
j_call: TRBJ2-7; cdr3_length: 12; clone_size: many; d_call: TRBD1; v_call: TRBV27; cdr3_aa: CASSGQGGEQYF; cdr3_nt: TGTGCCAGCAGTGGACAGGGAGGCGAGCAGTACTTC
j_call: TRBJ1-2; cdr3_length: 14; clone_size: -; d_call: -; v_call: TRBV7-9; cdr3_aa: CASSLVETDYGYTF; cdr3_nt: TGTGCCAGCAGCTTAGTAGAGACAGACTATGGCTACACCTTC
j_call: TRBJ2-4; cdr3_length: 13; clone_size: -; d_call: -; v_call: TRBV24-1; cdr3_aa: CATSDTDSKEQYF; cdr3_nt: TGTGCCACCAGTGATACGGACAGTAAGGAGCAGTACTTC
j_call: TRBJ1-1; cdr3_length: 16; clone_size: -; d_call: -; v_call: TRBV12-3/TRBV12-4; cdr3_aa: CASSLWSATGSKEAFF; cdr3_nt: TGTGCCAGCAGCCTTTGGAGCGCGACGGGCAGCAAAGAAGCTTTCTTT
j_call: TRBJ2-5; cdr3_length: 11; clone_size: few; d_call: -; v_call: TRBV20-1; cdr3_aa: CSARREETQYF; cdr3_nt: TGCAGTGCTAGACGTGAGGAGACCCAGTACTTC
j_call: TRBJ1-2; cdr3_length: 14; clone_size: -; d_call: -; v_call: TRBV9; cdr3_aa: CASSVEPKRGGYTF; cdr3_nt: TGTGCCAGCAGCGTAGAGCCAAAAAGGGGCGGCTACACCTTC
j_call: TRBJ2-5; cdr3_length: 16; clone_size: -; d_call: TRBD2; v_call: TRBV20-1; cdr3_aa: CSARDALAGGWETQYF; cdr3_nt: TGCAGTGCTAGAGATGCACTAGCGGGAGGGTGGGAGACTCAGTACTTC
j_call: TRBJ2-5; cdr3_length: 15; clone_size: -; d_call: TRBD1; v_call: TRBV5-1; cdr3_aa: CASSWSTGVVETQYF; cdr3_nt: TGCGCCAGCAGCTGGTCGACAGGGGTGGTGGAGACCCAGTACTTC
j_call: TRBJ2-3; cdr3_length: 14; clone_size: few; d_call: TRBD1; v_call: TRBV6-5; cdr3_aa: CASTSPGTGGRQYF; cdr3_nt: TGTGCCAGCACCAGTCCCGGGACAGGGGGAAGGCAGTATTTT
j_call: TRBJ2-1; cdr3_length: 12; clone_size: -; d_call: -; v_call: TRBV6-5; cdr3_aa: CAGGPNHNEQFF; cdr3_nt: TGTGCCGGGGGGCCTAATCACAATGAGCAGTTCTTC
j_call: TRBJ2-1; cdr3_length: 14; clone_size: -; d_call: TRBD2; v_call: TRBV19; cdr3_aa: CASQSGRLYNEQFF; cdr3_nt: TGTGCCAGTCAGAGCGGGAGGTTATACAATGAGCAGTTCTTC
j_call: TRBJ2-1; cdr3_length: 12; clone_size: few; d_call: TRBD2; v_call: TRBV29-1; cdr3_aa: CSVEAGGNEQFF; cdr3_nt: TGCAGCGTTGAAGCGGGAGGAAATGAGCAGTTCTTC
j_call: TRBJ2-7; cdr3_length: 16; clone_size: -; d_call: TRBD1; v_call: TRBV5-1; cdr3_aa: CASSLGAGTGGSEQYF; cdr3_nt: TGCGCCAGCAGCTTGGGGGCCGGGACAGGGGGCAGCGAGCAGTACTTC
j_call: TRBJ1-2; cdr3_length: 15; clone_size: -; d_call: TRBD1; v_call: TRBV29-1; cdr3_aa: CSVDGGRGQDYGYTF; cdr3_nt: TGCAGCGTTGATGGGGGCAGGGGGCAAGACTATGGCTACACCTTC
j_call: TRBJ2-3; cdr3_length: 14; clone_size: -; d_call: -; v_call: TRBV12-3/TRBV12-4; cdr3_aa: CASSPGGGTDAQYF; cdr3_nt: TGTGCCAGCAGCCCCGGCGGCGGCACAGATGCGCAGTATTTT
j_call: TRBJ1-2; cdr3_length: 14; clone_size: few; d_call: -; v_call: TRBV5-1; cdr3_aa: CASSSTGASGGYTF; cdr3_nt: TGCGCCAGCAGCTCCACAGGAGCCTCGGGTGGCTACACCTTC
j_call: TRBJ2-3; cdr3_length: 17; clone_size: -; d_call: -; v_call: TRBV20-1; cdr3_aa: CSARAQGKGSSTDTQYF; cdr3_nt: TGCAGTGCTAGAGCCCAGGGTAAGGGCTCTAGCACAGATACGCAGTATTTT
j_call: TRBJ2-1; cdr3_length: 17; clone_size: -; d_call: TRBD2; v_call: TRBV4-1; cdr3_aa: CASSQVGLADSYNEQFF; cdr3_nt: TGCGCCAGCAGCCAAGTGGGACTAGCGGACTCCTACAATGAGCAGTTCTTC
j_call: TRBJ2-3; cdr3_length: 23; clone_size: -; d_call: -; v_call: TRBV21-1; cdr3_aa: CASSPPDPVRPGTGPGAADTQYF; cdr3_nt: TGTGCCAGCAGCCCACCCGACCCAGTACGTCCCGGGACAGGCCCGGGGGCTGCAGATACGCAGTATTTT
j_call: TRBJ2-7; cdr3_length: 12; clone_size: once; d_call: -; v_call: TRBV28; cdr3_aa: CASGRYSYEQYF; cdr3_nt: TGTGCCAGCGGGCGGTACTCCTACGAGCAGTACTTC
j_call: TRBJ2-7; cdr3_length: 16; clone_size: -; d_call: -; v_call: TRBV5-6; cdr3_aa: CASSPIAGTEPGEQYF; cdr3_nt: TGTGCCAGCAGCCCGATCGCCGGGACTGAGCCCGGCGAGCAGTACTTC
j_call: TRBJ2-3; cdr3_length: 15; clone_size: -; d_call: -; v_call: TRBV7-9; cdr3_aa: CASSLVPQGTDTQYF; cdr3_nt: TGTGCCAGCAGCTTAGTACCTCAGGGCACAGATACGCAGTATTTT
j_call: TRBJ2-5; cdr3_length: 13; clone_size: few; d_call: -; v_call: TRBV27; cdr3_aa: CASSLSMRETQYF; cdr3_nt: TGTGCCAGCAGTTTATCGATGCGAGAGACCCAGTACTTC
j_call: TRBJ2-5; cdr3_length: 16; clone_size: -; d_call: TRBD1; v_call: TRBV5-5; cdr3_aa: CASSPGTGGYQETQYF; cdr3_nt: TGTGCCAGCAGCCCCGGGACAGGGGGCTATCAAGAGACCCAGTACTTC
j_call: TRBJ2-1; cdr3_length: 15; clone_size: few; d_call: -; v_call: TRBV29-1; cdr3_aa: CSVELRGPKYNEQFF; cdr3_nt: TGCAGCGTTGAGCTCCGCGGTCCCAAATACAATGAGCAGTTCTTC
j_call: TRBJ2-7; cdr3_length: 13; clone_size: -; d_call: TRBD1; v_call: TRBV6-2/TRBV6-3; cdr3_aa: CASSYDRGNEQYF; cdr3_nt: TGTGCCAGCAGTTACGACAGGGGGAACGAGCAGTACTTC